Reported below is one T cell receptor beta chain. These data come from a study of technical replicates of blood from four donors. In germline, CDR1 is SNHLY, CDR2 FYNNEI. Between the trimmed V and J ends, which lost 7 bases and 6 bases, there was a span of 20 bases. CDR3 length: 15 amino acids. The method was immunoSEQ multiplex PCR; TCRdb's version includes in-frame clones alone and lacks a portion of them. The profile covers tens of thousands of clones, with roughly 94% appearing a single time and roughly 0.26% taken by the ten largest. The TCR was taken from a human donor in good health. The genes are TRBV2 and TRBJ2-3, with a weak D call TRBD1 (6 bases). Sequencing was done on a sample of T cells isolated from PBMCs. Here the CDR3 DNA reads TGTGCCAGCATCCAGGGACATCAGCGACCCGATACGCAGTATTTT. It encodes CASIQGHQRPDTQYF.